This T cell receptor (beta chain) appears in the sequencing data of a study of naive and memory T cell subsets. Study-wide findings and caveats: Over 95% of naive TCR sequences appeared only once after error correction, unlike memory subsets. Findings for naive and memory subsets could not be checked against ground truth. Between naive and memory subsets, TCR abundance power law exponents differed. Naive repertoires, especially CD8, held a few larger clonotypes, possibly memory cells re-expressing CD45RA.

About this clonotype: The antigen is undetermined.

The beta constant-region primer was an equimolar mix of two oligonucleotides covering TRBC1 and TRBC2. The ligated cDNA underwent four PCR rounds using SP2 and nested alpha and beta constant-region primers. The cDNA 3' end received a ligated single-stranded oligonucleotide carrying the SP2 primer and a 12-nucleotide UMI. TCRdb itself ran the UMI-ligation and nested PCR reads through MiXCR, one entry per CDR3 protein. The profile shows 120,000 to 150,000 distinct CDR3 sequences, under 25% of them singletons. The V gene lost 1 base and the J gene lost 8 bases, with 9 bases spanning the gap. CDR1 and CDR2 (germline): SEHNR, FQNEAQ (reference sequence). The CDR3 is made up of 13 amino acids.

Sequencing was performed on naive CD4+ T cells from blood. The rearrangement uses TRBV7-9 and TRBJ1-5; D may be TRBD1 (6 bases). The sequence came from a human donor in good health. The CDR3 loop is CASSLGRDKPQHF. The CDR3 DNA sequence: TGTGCCAGCAGCTTAGGCAGGGACAAGCCCCAGCATTTT.